The entry below describes one T cell receptor beta chain. Its antigen is unknown. Each donor supplied approximately 10 milliliters of peripheral blood. This sample is part of a study of blood T cells in healthy people across ages. Sample-barcoded 5' priming and a J-beta primer mix drove a second PCR of 7 to 11 cycles. Each cDNA molecule was tagged by a template-switch adaptor that had 12 random nucleotides. TCRdb re-called the 5' RACE reads through MiXCR, storing one row per CDR3 protein. The repertoire has around 1,500,000 distinct CDR3 sequences, 40% to 50% of them found once; the top ten carry 7.9%. CDR1 and CDR2 from the germline V gene are LGHDT and YNNKEL (reference sequence). The CDR3 contains 14 residues. V lost 3 bases and J lost 8, with 13 bases in between. Study-level results: Comparison with aged donors showed that long-lived donors had more naive CD4+ cells and higher diversity. Diversity of TCR beta per million T cells declined in a roughly linear way with age.

The rearrangement uses TRBV3-1 and TRBJ1-4; D unclear. Sequenced input: blood. The sequence came from a woman under 30 in good health. The CDR3 nucleotides are TGTGCCAGCAGCCAGAAGACTGGTGCAGAAAAACTGTTTTTT. Protein: CASSQKTGAEKLFF.